The 32 T cell receptor beta chains below were found in one sample sequenced in a study of T cells in localized non-small cell lung cancer. Profiling relied on immunoSEQ multiplex PCR, and the TCRdb table lists in-frame clones only, not all of them. This sample has about 31,000 clones, with roughly 88% found just once. The source material was peripheral blood mononuclear cells, sampled before any cancer treatment. These receptors were collected from a woman aged 35 to 70 with stage III lung adenocarcinoma.

V usage is TRBV5-1 and J usage is TRBJ2-7; TRBD2 matches 9 bases. J was trimmed by 2 bases and V by 0 bases; bases with no gene match: 6. Germline CDR1 is SGHRS and CDR2 is YFSETQ. The CDR3 covers 16 residues. The CDR3 nucleotides are TGCGCCAGCAGCTTGGCCGGCGGGAGGGCCACCTACGAGCAGTACTTC. This gives the protein CASSLAGGRATYEQYF.

This clone was seen only once. The V call is TRBV27, the J call TRBJ1-1; D perhaps matches TRBD1 (5 bases). Germline V gene sequence: CDR1 MNHEY, CDR2 SMNVEV (reference sequence). This CDR3 is 14 amino acids long. The V end lost 0 bases, the J end lost 7 bases, and 12 bases lay between the germline ends. The CDR3 DNA sequence: TGTGCCAGCAGTTTATCCGGGGGTAGGAGTGAAGCTTTCTTT. This codes for CASSLSGGRSEAFF.

The chain combines TRBV30 with TRBJ1-5; D remains unclear. This CDR3 comprises 13 residues. The germline V gene has CDR1 GTSNPN and CDR2 SVGIG (reference sequence). Trimming removed 2 bases at V and 4 bases at J, with 9 bases between. The CDR3: CAWSPGTNQPQHF. CDR3 nucleotide sequence: TGTGCCTGGAGTCCGGGAACGAATCAGCCCCAGCATTTT. The whole variable domain, filled in from reference TRBV30 and TRBJ1-5, reads SQTIHQWPATLVQPVGSPLSLECTVEGTSNPNLYWYRQAAGRGLQLLFYSVGIGQISSEVPQNLSASRPQDRQFILSSKKLLLSDSGFYLCAWSPGTNQPQHFGDGTRLSIL.

This chain links TRBV7-3 with TRBJ2-3; no clear D gene. There are 13 residues in the CDR3. V gave up 5 bases and J gave up 2 bases, with 8 bases separating them. Germline V gene sequence: CDR1 SGHTA, CDR2 FQGTGA. This CDR3 reads CASSQLNTDTQYF. Written as DNA, the CDR3 is TGTGCCAGCAGCCAATTAAACACAGATACGCAGTATTTT.

This clone was detected once. The chain's CDR3 is CASGLEAGRYGYTF. The CDR3, as DNA: TGTGCTAGTGGTTTGGAAGCAGGTCGTTATGGCTACACCTTC. This chain links TRBV12-5 with TRBJ1-2; no clear D gene. Trimming left V 1 base short and J 5 bases short, with 11 bases between. CDR3 size: 14 residues. Germline loops: CDR1 LGHNT, CDR2 FRNRAP.

This sequence joins TRBV29-1 and TRBJ2-4; 7 bases map to TRBD1. V dropped 6 bases and J dropped 4; count of bases not matched to a gene: 6. This CDR3 is built from 13 residues. Germline CDR1 is SQVTM and CDR2 is ANQGSEA. CDR3 bases: TGCAGCGTCTTGACAGGGTTGAAAAACATTCAGTACTTC. It codes for CSVLTGLKNIQYF.

The rearrangement uses TRBV7-7 and TRBJ1-4, with a possible D match to TRBD1 (6 bases). V was clipped by 5 bases and J by 8 bases, with 15 bases between them. CDR1 and CDR2 from the germline V gene are SSHAT and FNYEAQ (reference sequence). The CDR3 totals 14 residues. The CDR3 region has the DNA TGTGCCAGCAGCCCCGGAGGGGGTGAGGAAAAACTGTTTTTT. Translated, it gives CASSPGGGEEKLFF.

This sequence joins TRBV10-3 and TRBJ2-7; D is perhaps TRBD1 (7 bases). The CDR3 has 14 residues. In germline, CDR1 is ENHRY, CDR2 SYGVKD. Trimming removed 2 bases at V and 4 bases at J, with 12 bases between. The CDR3: CAISEDREVYEQYF. The CDR3 DNA is TGTGCCATCAGTGAGGACAGGGAGGTTTACGAGCAGTACTTC.

The CDR3 here is CASSWDRGGGYTF. DNA for the CDR3: TGTGCCAGCAGCTGGGACAGGGGAGGTGGCTACACCTTC. The gene calls are TRBV5-4 and TRBJ1-2, with TRBD1 identical over 10 bases. The germline V gene has CDR1 SGHNT and CDR2 YYREEE (reference sequence). The J segment lost 7 bases and the V segment lost 3 bases, leaving 3 bases of the junction unmatched. This CDR3 contains 13 residues.

The V call is TRBV29-1, the J call TRBJ2-2; D is unclear. The CDR3 loop spans 12 amino acids. Germline values: CDR1 SQVTM, CDR2 ANQGSEA. Trimming took off 7 bases at V and 2 bases at J, with 8 bases between the two ends. The CDR3 sequence: CSGSGNTGELFF. In nucleotides, the CDR3 is TGCAGCGGATCAGGAAACACCGGGGAGCTGTTTTTT.

The rearrangement uses TRBV21-1 and TRBJ2-7. TRBV21-1 is designated a pseudogene. This CDR3 region has 15 residues. CDR3 region: CASSYTAGPPYEQYF. In DNA form, the CDR3 reads TGTGCCAGCAGCTATACCGCCGGGCCCCCCTACGAGCAGTACTTC.

V usage is TRBV11-3 and J usage is TRBJ2-7; D not resolved. The germline gives CDR1 SGHNT, CDR2 YENEEA. The CDR3 totals 12 residues. V was pared by 1 base and J by 2 bases, with 3 bases between. The CDR3 DNA reads TGTGCCAGCAGCTTAGGAGCCTACGAGCAGTACTTC. Amino acids: CASSLGAYEQYF. Based on the CDR3 plus reference TRBV11-3 and TRBJ2-7, the full variable domain is EAGVVQSPRYKIIEKKQPVAFWCNPISGHNTLYWYLQNLGQGPELLIRYENEEAVDDSQLPKDRFSAERLKGVDSTLKIQPAELGDSAVYLCASSLGAYEQYFGPGTRLTVT.

This clone was seen a single time. V gene TRBV5-1 combines with J gene TRBJ1-1; tentative D call: TRBD1 (5 bases). Germline assignment: CDR1 SGHRS and CDR2 YFSETQ. The CDR3 is 13 residues long. Trimming removed 3 bases at V and 5 bases at J, with 11 bases between. Here the CDR3 reads CASSSDMLTEAFF. The CDR3 DNA reads TGCGCCAGCAGCTCGGACATGTTGACTGAAGCTTTCTTT.

The chain joins TRBV7-9 to TRBJ2-3; TRBD2 is a possible D gene (5 bases). With 5 bases removed from V and 6 bases from J, the gap between germline ends came to 9 bases. Germline CDR1 and CDR2: SEHNR and FQNEAQ (reference sequence). The CDR3 runs to 12 residues. The CDR3 loop is CASSTWEDTQYF. The CDR3 region has the DNA TGTGCCAGCAGCACCTGGGAGGATACGCAGTATTTT.

This chain connects TRBV7-3 to TRBJ1-1; no reliable D call. The CDR3 loop spans 13 amino acids. Trimming took off 2 bases at V and 8 bases at J, with 12 bases between the two ends. Germline CDR1 SGHTA, CDR2 FQGTGA. CDR3 coding DNA: TGTGCCAGCAGCTTAGACGGTTATGAGGAAGCTTTCTTT. Amino acid sequence: CASSLDGYEEAFF.

This chain connects TRBV15 to TRBJ2-7; a possible D gene is TRBD2 (5 bases). The germline V gene encodes CDR1 LNHNV and CDR2 YYDKDF (reference sequence). This CDR3 spans 13 amino acids. Trimming pared 0 bases from V and 6 bases from J, leaving 9 bases between. Here the CDR3 reads CATSRDPGFEQYF. The CDR3 nucleotides are TGTGCCACCAGCAGAGACCCGGGGTTCGAGCAGTACTTC.

The chain couples TRBV5-4 to TRBJ2-2; D is unclear. Trimming left V 6 bases short and J 1 base short, with 7 bases between. CDR3 length: 13 amino acids. CDR1 SGHNT and CDR2 YYREEE come from the germline V gene (reference sequence). The CDR3 coding sequence is TGTGCCAGCACGACTCTGAACACCGGGGAGCTGTTTTTT. Protein product: CASTTLNTGELFF.

Concerning this clone itself: Other DNA sequences of this sample code for an identical CDR3. The rearrangement links TRBV6-5 to TRBJ2-7; D not certain. Germline V gives CDR1 MNHEY, CDR2 SVGAGI. CDR3 length equals 11 residues. The ends were cut back, 2 bases at V and 5 bases at J, with 4 bases in the middle. The chain's CDR3 is CASSYLDEQYF. As DNA, the CDR3 is TGTGCCAGCAGTTACCTAGACGAGCAGTACTTC.

The J gene is TRBJ2-3, the V gene TRBV28, with D hard to call. Per germline, CDR1 MDHEN and CDR2 SYDVKM. This CDR3 has 13 residues. V shed 4 bases and J shed 3 bases, with 8 bases lying between them. The CDR3 region is CASSSPATDTQYF. DNA of the CDR3: TGTGCCAGCAGTTCCCCGGCGACAGATACGCAGTATTTT.

The chain uses TRBV11-3 and TRBJ1-1, with TRBD1 as a possible D gene (5 bases). V was cut by 4 bases and J by 3 bases, with 21 bases left in between. CDR1 and CDR2 (germline): SGHNT, YENEEA. This CDR3 spans 17 amino acids. DNA for the CDR3: TGTGCCAGCAGCTGGGGGGTAGGGAGGGGAAAGGACACTGAAGCTTTCTTT. Protein sequence: CASSWGVGRGKDTEAFF.

V is TRBV5-1 and J is TRBJ2-2, with D tentatively TRBD1 or TRBD2 (5 bases each). The CDR3 contains 16 residues. Germline values: CDR1 SGHRS, CDR2 YFSETQ. V shed 0 bases and J shed 2 bases, with 11 bases lying between them. The CDR3 spells CASSLAGADNTGELFF. In DNA, the CDR3 is TGCGCCAGCAGCTTGGCCGGGGCGGATAACACCGGGGAGCTGTTTTTT.

V gene TRBV7-3 combines with J gene TRBJ2-6; 8 nucleotides match TRBD1. V was clipped by 5 bases and J by 0 bases; unmatched bases: 6. In germline, CDR1 is SGHTA, CDR2 FQGTGA. The CDR3 covers 17 residues. DNA of the CDR3: TGTGCCAGCAGCCCGACAGGGGCATCCTCTGGGGCCAACGTCCTGACTTTC. Translated, it gives CASSPTGASSGANVLTF.

V usage is TRBV6-6 and J usage is TRBJ1-2; D perhaps matches TRBD1 (5 bases). Germline V gives CDR1 MNHNY, CDR2 SVGAGI (reference sequence). This CDR3 is 11 amino acids long. Trimming pared 6 bases from V and 8 bases from J, leaving 10 bases between. The CDR3 nucleotides are TGTGCCAGCAGGACAGAGGTCGGCTACACCTTC. It encodes CASRTEVGYTF.

The chain has TRBV5-1 and TRBJ2-3; 11 bases fit TRBD2. The V gene's germline CDR1 is SGHRS and CDR2 YFSETQ. Trimming at V came to 0 bases and at J to 2 bases, leaving 8 bases not matched to a gene. The CDR3 is made up of 18 amino acids. CDR3 sequence: CASSLVLAGGTYTDTQYF. The DNA of the CDR3 is TGCGCCAGCAGCTTGGTGCTAGCGGGGGGAACATACACAGATACGCAGTATTTT.

The chain has TRBV5-4 and TRBJ2-7; D perhaps matches TRBD2 (6 bases). The CDR3 contains 15 residues. In germline, CDR1 is SGHNT, CDR2 YYREEE (reference sequence). V lost 4 bases to trimming and J lost 1 base, with 15 bases between them. The CDR3 sequence: CASSPTSSNSYEQYF. DNA for the CDR3: TGTGCCAGCAGCCCTACTAGCTCCAATTCCTACGAGCAGTACTTC.

The J gene is TRBJ2-4, the V gene TRBV7-2, with a possible D match to TRBD2 (7 bases). The CDR3 is made up of 15 amino acids. Germline-derived CDR1 and CDR2 are SGHTA and FQGNSA. The germline V and J ends were trimmed by 2 bases and 8 bases, with 16 bases remaining between them. CDR3 sequence: CASSLTGAGGDIQYF. DNA for the CDR3: TGTGCCAGCAGCTTAACGGGGGCTGGGGGGGACATTCAGTACTTC.

This clone was observed once. A read error may produce the germline difference seen at one junction end. The chain carries TRBV9 and TRBJ2-3, with 7 bases that match TRBD1. CDR3 length equals 12 residues. CDR1 is SGDLS, CDR2 YYNGEE, per germline. In DNA, the CDR3 is TGTGCCAGCGGCGTACAGGGGGATACGCAGTATTTT. Residues: CASGVQGDTQYF.

This chain connects TRBV7-2 to TRBJ1-1; TRBD1 is a possible D gene (6 bases). Germline V gene sequence: CDR1 SGHTA, CDR2 FQGNSA. Trimming took 2 bases from V and 1 from J, leaving 8 bases between them. CDR3 length: 14 residues. Here the CDR3 DNA reads TGTGCCAGCAGCTTATCAGGGGCGAACACTGAAGCTTTCTTT. This sequence encodes CASSLSGANTEAFF.

V usage is TRBV9 and J usage is TRBJ2-7; 8 bases map to TRBD2. Germline V gene lookup returns CDR1 SGDLS and CDR2 YYNGEE. The CDR3 sequence is 14 residues long. J gave up 6 bases and V 3 bases, and 8 bases lay outside the gene matches. For the CDR3, the DNA is TGTGCCAGCAGCGCCCAGGCGGGGGGCTCCGAGCAGTACTTC. This translates into CASSAQAGGSEQYF.

This clone was counted a single time. The chain has TRBV6-6 and TRBJ1-1, with D perhaps TRBD1 (6 bases). V was cut by 8 bases and J by 5 bases, with 18 bases left in between. CDR3 length: 14 residues. Germline V CDR1 and CDR2: MNHNY, SVGAGI (reference sequence). This chain's CDR3 is CASGVLGAETEAFF. The CDR3, as DNA: TGTGCCAGCGGGGTATTGGGGGCGGAGACTGAAGCTTTCTTT.

The chain recombines TRBV30 with TRBJ2-7, with no clear D. CDR1 GTSNPN and CDR2 SVGIG come from the germline V gene (reference sequence). Trimming stripped 2 bases from V and 2 bases from J, with 7 bases between. There are 12 residues in the CDR3. CDR3 DNA: TGTGCCTGGAGTCTAGGGCCCTACGAGCAGTACTTC. Its protein is CAWSLGPYEQYF.

This clone was seen more than once but under ten times. The chain is built from TRBV5-1 and TRBJ2-2; 7 positions match TRBD1. The CDR3 covers 15 residues. Germline V gene lookup returns CDR1 SGHRS and CDR2 YFSETQ. Trimming took 5 bases from V and 5 from J; bases not matched to a gene: 9. The CDR3 DNA follows: TGCGCCAGCAGTCGGACAGGAGTAGGGACCGGGGAGCTGTTTTTT. It specifies CASSRTGVGTGELFF.